A selection of T cell receptor beta chains follows, all from one sample in a study of shared clonotypes between healthy human individuals. Using immunoSEQ multiplex PCR, the repertoire was profiled, and TCRdb retains in-frame clones only, with some absent. The table has some 900,000 clones, around three quarters seen once. Specimen: memory CD4+ T cells sorted from blood. These receptor sequences come from a man between 18 and 29 years old in good health. Both conserved end residues are part of each CDR3. The order of the fields is J gene, V gene, D gene, clone size, CDR3 protein, CDR3 DNA. The D gene is left open where the match is weak. The size entry is marked missing in some rows and otherwise reads once, few, many or a size class.

TRBJ1-1 | TRBV18 | . | . | CASSLAALRTEAFF | TGTGCCAGCTCACTAGCGGCCCTCCGCACTGAAGCTTTCTTT
TRBJ2-7 | TRBV11-2 | . | . | CASSLGQFYEQYF | TGTGCCAGCAGCTTAGGTCAATTCTACGAGCAGTACTTC
TRBJ1-1 | TRBV20-1 | TRBD1 | many | CRFLTGGGSFF | TGCCGATTCCTGACAGGGGGTGGATCTTTCTTT
TRBJ2-1 | TRBV15 | TRBD2 | . | CATSSALAGGNEQFF | TGTGCCACCAGCAGTGCGCTAGCGGGAGGAAATGAGCAGTTCTTC
TRBJ2-7 | TRBV6-5 | TRBD2 | . | CASRKGLAGGEQYF | TGTGCCAGCAGAAAGGGACTAGCGGGAGGGGAGCAGTACTTC
TRBJ1-1 | TRBV14 | . | . | CASSHLDGFMNTEAFF | TGTGCCAGCAGCCATCTGGACGGGTTCATGAACACTGAAGCTTTCTTT
TRBJ2-3 | TRBV23-1 | . | once | CASSQSRLVGTDTQYF | TGCGCCAGCAGTCAATCCCGGCTAGTTGGCACAGATACGCAGTATTTT
TRBJ1-4 | TRBV20-1 | TRBD1 | . | CSAVRQGELFF | TGCAGTGCCGTCCGACAGGGAGAACTGTTTTTT
TRBJ2-3 | TRBV7-2 | . | . | CASSSRSGTDTQYF | TGTGCCAGCAGCTCCCGATCGGGGACAGATACGCAGTATTTT
TRBJ1-5 | TRBV7-2 | . | once | CASSFGVGQPQHF | TGTGCCAGCAGCTTCGGGGTGGGTCAGCCCCAGCATTTT
TRBJ1-1 | TRBV5-1 | . | . | CASSRTVNTEAFF | TGCGCCAGCAGCCGCACAGTGAACACTGAAGCTTTCTTT
TRBJ1-4 | TRBV5-1 | . | . | CASRPGVAQPKNEKLFF | TGCGCCAGCAGACCCGGAGTCGCTCAACCCAAGAATGAAAAACTGTTTTTT
TRBJ1-3 | TRBV28 | . | many | CASSLRGVENTIYF | TGTGCCAGCAGTTTACGGGGGGTTGAAAACACCATATATTTT
TRBJ2-1 | TRBV27 | TRBD2 | once | CASSFSGTSGMNEQFF | TGTGCCAGCAGTTTTTCCGGGACTAGCGGGATGAATGAGCAGTTCTTC
TRBJ2-2 | TRBV5-1 | . | few | CASSASSNTGELFF | TGCGCCAGCAGCGCGAGCTCGAACACCGGGGAGCTGTTTTTT
TRBJ1-4 | TRBV23-1 | . | . | CASSRRTNEKLFF | TGCGCCAGCAGTCGGAGAACTAATGAAAAACTGTTTTTT
TRBJ2-1 | TRBV7-6 | TRBD1 | many | CASSPGTGGSYNEQFF | TGTGCCAGCAGCCCTGGGACAGGGGGCTCCTACAATGAGCAGTTCTTC